The 18 T cell receptor beta chains below all came from one sample that was sequenced in a study of HIV-infected children after antiretroviral therapy interruption. A 3' RACE protocol on RNA, with unique molecular identifiers, produced the TCR library. MiXCR, applied by TCRdb to the 3' RACE reads, yields one record per CDR3 protein. Altogether about 89,000 distinct CDR3 sequences are present, roughly 6.7% being singletons, with the ten largest covering about 1.1%. Treatment here: PENTA 11 planned treatment interruption arm or continuous ART arm. Specimen: CD45RA+ CD4+ T cells from PBMCs, pooled from several time points, collected from a donor given antiretroviral therapy, either interrupted or continuous. Subset specified: naive CD4+ CD45RA+ CD45RO- T cells. All receptors derive from a pool of human donors with HIV.

In its sample, this clonotype was seen many times. V and J are TRBV4-1 and TRBJ2-1; the match to TRBD2 covers 12 bases. The germline gives CDR1 MGHRA, CDR2 YSYEKL. Unmatched junction bases numbered 1, after V lost 2 bases and J lost 2 bases. The CDR3 has 16 amino acids. CDR3 DNA sequence: TGCGCCAGCAGCCAAAGGACTAGCGGGGCCTACAATGAGCAGTTCTTC. Its translation: CASSQRTSGAYNEQFF.

The table lists this clonotype with many counts. The rearrangement links TRBV3-1 to TRBJ2-5, with D possibly TRBD2 on 5 matching bases. This CDR3 is 14 amino acids long. V dropped 0 bases and J dropped 5 bases, with 10 bases sitting between them. CDR1 and CDR2 (germline): LGHDT, YNNKEL (reference sequence). The CDR3 loop is CASSQDDGGETQYF. CDR3 coding DNA: TGTGCCAGCAGCCAAGATGACGGAGGTGAGACCCAGTACTTC.

This clonotype was detected many times. CDR3 loop: CASSLTLGLFNTEAFF. The DNA for the CDR3 is TGCGCCAGCAGCTTAACCCTAGGCCTTTTCAACACTGAAGCTTTCTTT. V usage is TRBV5-1 and J usage is TRBJ1-1; no clear D. The CDR3 sequence is 16 residues long. The ends were cut back, 2 bases at V and 2 bases at J, with 16 bases in the middle. Germline lookup yields CDR1 SGHRS and CDR2 YFSETQ.

This clonotype was detected ten times or more. The chain carries TRBV11-3 and TRBJ2-7; D call uncertain. Trimming removed 7 bases from V and 3 bases from J, with 13 bases in between. CDR1 SGHNT and CDR2 YENEEA come from the germline V gene. There are 13 residues in the CDR3. The DNA of the CDR3 is TGTGCCAGCACCCCTCCATCAGGCTACGAGCAGTACTTC. This sequence encodes CASTPPSGYEQYF. Filled out from reference TRBV11-3 and TRBJ2-7, the complete variable domain reads EAGVVQSPRYKIIEKKQPVAFWCNPISGHNTLYWYLQNLGQGPELLIRYENEEAVDDSQLPKDRFSAERLKGVDSTLKIQPAELGDSAVYLCASTPPSGYEQYFGPGTRLTVT.

In its sample, this clonotype was seen many times. V and J are TRBV9 and TRBJ2-1; tentatively, D is TRBD2 (5 bases). The CDR3 runs 16 residues. Trimming removed 4 bases from V and 9 bases from J, with 23 bases in between. Germline V gene lookup returns CDR1 SGDLS and CDR2 YYNGEE. The CDR3 DNA is TGTGCCAGCAGCTTGTGGGGATCGGGGATCGTCACTGAGCAGTTCTTC. It yields the protein CASSLWGSGIVTEQFF.

This clonotype showed up many times. V usage is TRBV19 and J usage is TRBJ2-2, with D tentatively TRBD1 or TRBD2 (5 bases each). The CDR3 is made up of 15 amino acids. Germline V gene lookup returns CDR1 LNHDA and CDR2 SQIVND (reference sequence). Trimming removed 7 bases from V and 4 bases from J, with 16 bases in between. The CDR3 region is CASTERGVVTGELFF. The CDR3 region has the DNA TGTGCCAGTACCGAGAGAGGGGTTGTCACCGGGGAGCTGTTTTTT.

This clonotype showed up many times. The chain carries TRBV20-1 and TRBJ2-3; 10 bases are shared with TRBD2. The germline V gene encodes CDR1 DFQATT and CDR2 SNEGSKA (reference sequence). This CDR3 spans 14 amino acids. The junction had 4 bases not matched to a gene; V was cut back by 6 bases and J by 1 base. The CDR3 here is CSAGLAVRTDTQYF. In nucleotides, the CDR3 is TGCAGTGCAGGACTAGCGGTCCGCACAGATACGCAGTATTTT.

This clonotype appeared many times. The J gene is TRBJ1-1, the V gene TRBV19, with D hard to call. Per the germline V gene, CDR1 is LNHDA and CDR2 is SQIVND (reference sequence). Trimming took off 7 bases at V and 4 bases at J, with 19 bases between the two ends. This CDR3 is 15 amino acids long. The chain's CDR3 is CASMREGSMGTEAFF. The CDR3 DNA sequence: TGTGCCAGTATGCGTGAGGGTTCGATGGGCACTGAAGCTTTCTTT.

This clonotype has more than one count but fewer than ten. This chain joins TRBV6-2 or TRBV6-3 and TRBJ2-7; 9 positions agree with TRBD1. Trimming took 4 bases from V and 4 from J; bases not matched to a gene: 8. Looked up from germline, CDR1 is MNHEY and CDR2 is SVGEGT. This CDR3 comprises 15 residues. DNA of the CDR3: TGTGCCAGCAGTTCTGAGGGACAGGGCGGATACGAGCAGTACTTC. This encodes CASSSEGQGGYEQYF.

The table lists this clonotype with a few counts. The V and J genes are TRBV10-2 and TRBJ1-5; 8 bases line up with TRBD1. Germline CDR1 reads WSHSY; CDR2 reads SAAADI. After removal of 2 bases from V and 4 bases from J, the junction contained 4 bases not matched to a gene. The CDR3 contains 15 residues. CDR3 coding DNA: TGCGCCAGCAGTGAGGGGACAGGACCAAATCAGCCCCAGCATTTT. Translated: CASSEGTGPNQPQHF.

This clonotype has at least ten counts. The V call is TRBV19, the J call TRBJ2-7; D possibly uses TRBD1 or TRBD2 (5 bases each). Germline loops: CDR1 LNHDA, CDR2 SQIVND (reference sequence). CDR3 size: 13 residues. V lost 9 bases to trimming and J lost 9 bases, with 21 bases between them. CDR3 in amino acids: CASKPSGQLGQYF. CDR3 nucleotides: TGTGCCAGCAAACCATCGGGGCAACTGGGGCAGTACTTC.

This clonotype showed up just a few times. The J gene is TRBJ2-7, the V gene TRBV10-3, with TRBD1 matching 10 bases. Germline trimming cut 6 bases from V and 5 bases from J; bases unmatched to any gene: 10. CDR3 size: 15 residues. Per the germline V gene, CDR1 is ENHRY and CDR2 is SYGVKD. This CDR3 reads CAIRYTGTGVDEQYF. CDR3 nucleotides: TGTGCCATCAGATATACCGGGACAGGGGTGGACGAGCAGTACTTC.

The chain combines TRBV14 with TRBJ2-1; 9 bases align to TRBD1. Germline V CDR1 and CDR2: SGHDN, FVKESK. V trimming: 0 bases; J trimming: 3 bases; junction bases outside the gene matches: 3. The CDR3 sequence is 16 residues long. The CDR3 protein is CASSQDLGQGYNEQFF. The CDR3, as DNA: TGTGCCAGCAGCCAAGATCTGGGACAGGGCTACAATGAGCAGTTCTTC. The full variable domain, rest sourced from reference TRBV14 and TRBJ2-1, is EAGVTQFPSHSVIEKGQTVTLRCDPISGHDNLYWYRRVMGKEIKFLLHFVKESKQDESGMPNNRFLAERTGGTYSTLKVQPAELEDSGVYFCASSQDLGQGYNEQFFGPGTRLTVL.

This clonotype was counted only a few times. The chain couples TRBV15 to TRBJ2-1; 8 nucleotides agree with TRBD1. V was clipped by 1 base and J by 4 bases; unmatched bases: 3. The CDR3 extends over 15 amino acids. Germline V lookup: CDR1 LNHNV, CDR2 YYDKDF (reference sequence). CDR3 sequence (DNA): TGTGCCACCAGCAGAGCCGGGACAGGTTACAATGAGCAGTTCTTC. This translates into CATSRAGTGYNEQFF. Based on the CDR3 plus reference TRBV15 and TRBJ2-1, the full variable domain is DAMVIQNPRYQVTQFGKPVTLSCSQTLNHNVMYWYQQKSSQAPKLLFHYYDKDFNNEADTPDNFQSRRPNTSFCFLDIRSPGLGDTAMYLCATSRAGTGYNEQFFGPGTRLTVL.

This clonotype was found many times. The V gene is TRBV3-1, the J gene TRBJ2-3; 10 positions match TRBD1. Germline CDR1 LGHDT, CDR2 YNNKEL (reference sequence). V trimming: 4 bases; J trimming: 3 bases; junction bases outside the gene matches: 7. The CDR3 contains 16 residues. As DNA, the CDR3 is TGTGCCAGCAGCCTCCACCGACAGGGGGCAACAGATACGCAGTATTTT. It specifies CASSLHRQGATDTQYF.

There are many counts of this clonotype. The DNA of the CDR3 is TGCGCCAGCAGCTTGGCCCCAGGGACAGCAAAAGCGAACACCGGGGAGCTGTTTTTT. This encodes CASSLAPGTAKANTGELFF. The genes are TRBV5-1 and TRBJ2-2, with 7 bases aligning to TRBD1. The J segment lost 0 bases and the V segment lost 0 bases, leaving 11 bases of the junction unmatched. CDR3 length: 19 residues. CDR1 and CDR2 from the germline V gene are SGHRS and YFSETQ.

This clonotype was counted ten times or more. The chain has TRBV12-3 or TRBV12-4 and TRBJ2-6; 8 positions match TRBD1. V lost 5 bases and J lost 2; bases outside the gene matches: 5. The length of the CDR3 is 16 residues. The chain's CDR3 is CASSQGDRPGANVLTF. The CDR3 coding sequence is TGTGCCAGCAGTCAAGGGGACAGGCCTGGGGCCAACGTCCTGACTTTC.

This clonotype was seen a handful of times. This chain joins TRBV29-1 and TRBJ1-1, with a possible D match to TRBD1 (6 bases). The CDR3 spans 12 residues. Per the germline V gene, CDR1 is SQVTM and CDR2 is ANQGSEA. The V gene lost 2 bases and the J gene lost 10 bases, with 14 bases spanning the gap. The CDR3 spells CSVENDRRRAFF. The CDR3 DNA reads TGCAGCGTTGAAAACGACAGGCGGCGAGCTTTCTTT. Based on the CDR3 plus reference TRBV29-1 and TRBJ1-1, the full variable domain is SAVISQKPSRDICQRGTSLTIQCQVDSQVTMMFWYRQQPGQSLTLIATANQGSEATYESGFVIDKFPISRPNLTFSTLTVSNMSPEDSSIYLCSVENDRRRAFFGQGTRLTVV.